A few counts support the clone carrying this T cell receptor (beta chain). The antigen is undetermined. The source of the sample is a study of vaccination effects on CD4 cells after COVID-19. Repertoires were generated with immunoSEQ multiplex PCR, while TCRdb's copy carries only in-frame clones and drops some. Among under 40,000 clones listed, around 80% were seen once. Trimming removed 7 bases at V and 0 bases at J, with 12 bases between. This CDR3 region has 15 residues. CDR1 is LNHDA and CDR2 is SQIVND in the germline V gene (reference sequence). Prior to sequencing, the ViraFEST assay stimulated PBMC with viral peptide pools, which expanded the antigen-specific CD4+ T cells. With roughly nine days of culture completed, CD4+ T cells were isolated. Vaccination of participants consisted of two doses of either the BNT162b2 or mRNA-1273 vaccine. The healthy vaccine recipients, who had no prior SARS-CoV-2 infection, showed negative nucleocapsid antibodies.

Study outcomes and limitations: Vaccine- and infection-induced clones showed marked clonal contraction late following vaccination.

Here the sequenced sample was CD4+ T cells from PBMCs cultured with HCoV-NL63 spike peptides, taken after COVID-19 vaccination. This TCR derives from a human donor who received a COVID-19 vaccine. Some clones in this sample may be carry-over from other donors' samples. The V and J genes are TRBV19 and TRBJ2-2; no definite D call. The CDR3 spells CASTLTVANTGELFF. DNA for the CDR3: TGTGCCAGTACCTTGACTGTGGCGAACACCGGGGAGCTGTTTTTT.